This TCR beta chain was captured in a study of blood T cell repertoires in COVID-19. Profiling relied on immunoSEQ multiplex PCR, and the TCRdb table lists in-frame clones only, not all of them. The table shows about 260,000 clones, with around 89% occurring only once. Participant ages covered roughly 18 to 89 years across about 22 US areas. From germline, CDR1 is SGHDN and CDR2 FVKESK. Trimming took 4 bases from V and 5 from J; bases not matched to a gene: 4. The CDR3 has 14 residues. V is TRBV14 and J is TRBJ2-1, with TRBD2 matching 8 bases. This receptor was taken from a woman younger than 35 who had recovered from COVID-19. Sequenced: PBMCs or T cells enriched from blood (not recorded which). The CDR3 DNA reads as TGTGCCAGCAGCCCGGGGGGGTATCACAATGAGCAGTTCTTC. This encodes CASSPGGYHNEQFF.